This TCR beta chain was recorded in a study of shared clonotypes between healthy human individuals. Study-level results: Naive CD4 clonotypes overlapped across several donors at approximately 5.5%.

Healthy adults negative for HIV, lacking recent acute infections or vaccinations, served as donors. A CD45RA+ naive subset and a CD45RA-negative memory subset were split from CD4+ cells. A remark on this clone: Antigen unknown.

Assay: immunoSEQ multiplex PCR; the TCRdb copy retains only in-frame clones and omits some. The sample comprises fewer than 400,000 clones, about 74% of which are singletons, and under 13% rests with the top ten. Per the germline V gene, CDR1 is SGHAT and CDR2 is FQNNGV. CDR3 length equals 14 residues. Trimming shortened V by 4 bases and J by 4 bases, and 13 bases separated the two germline ends. The chain carries TRBV11-2 and TRBJ1-2; D gene uncertain. The sequenced sample was memory CD4+ T cells sorted from blood. The subset: CD45RA-negative fraction. This clonotype originated in a young man in good health. The CDR3 is CASSSLRSTYGYTF. The CDR3 DNA follows: TGTGCCAGCAGCTCCTTACGGTCGACCTATGGCTACACCTTC.